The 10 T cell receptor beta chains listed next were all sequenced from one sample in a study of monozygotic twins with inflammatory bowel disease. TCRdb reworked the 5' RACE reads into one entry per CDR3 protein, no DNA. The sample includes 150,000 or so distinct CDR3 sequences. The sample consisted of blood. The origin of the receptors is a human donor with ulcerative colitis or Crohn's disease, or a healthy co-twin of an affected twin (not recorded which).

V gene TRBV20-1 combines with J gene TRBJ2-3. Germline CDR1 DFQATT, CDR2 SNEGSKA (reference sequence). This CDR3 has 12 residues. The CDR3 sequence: CSARDWGRTQYF.

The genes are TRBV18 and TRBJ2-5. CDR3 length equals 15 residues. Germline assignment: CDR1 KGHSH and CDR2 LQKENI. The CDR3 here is CASSPGFTYQETQYF.

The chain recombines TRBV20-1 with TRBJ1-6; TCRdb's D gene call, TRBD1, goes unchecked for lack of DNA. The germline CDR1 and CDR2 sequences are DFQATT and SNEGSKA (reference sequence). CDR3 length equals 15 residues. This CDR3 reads CSASVQGTPNSPLHF.

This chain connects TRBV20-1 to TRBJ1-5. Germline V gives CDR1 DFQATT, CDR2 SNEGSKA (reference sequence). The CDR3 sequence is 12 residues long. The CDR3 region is CSASESNQPQHF.

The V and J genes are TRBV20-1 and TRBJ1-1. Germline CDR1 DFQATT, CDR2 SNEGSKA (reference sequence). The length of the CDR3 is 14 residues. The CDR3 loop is CSARATTDGAKTFF.

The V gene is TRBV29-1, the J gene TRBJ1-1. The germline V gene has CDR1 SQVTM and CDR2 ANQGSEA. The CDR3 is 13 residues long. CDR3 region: CSVRGNRNTEAFF.

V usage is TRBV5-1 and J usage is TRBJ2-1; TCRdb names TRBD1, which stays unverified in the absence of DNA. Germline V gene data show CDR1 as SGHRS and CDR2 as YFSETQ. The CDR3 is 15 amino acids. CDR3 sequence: CASSLSGHGYNEQFF.

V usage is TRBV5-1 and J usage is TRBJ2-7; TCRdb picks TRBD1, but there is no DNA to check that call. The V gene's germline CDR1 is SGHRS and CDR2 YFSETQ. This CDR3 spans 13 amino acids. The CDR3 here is CASSVGQGLEQYF. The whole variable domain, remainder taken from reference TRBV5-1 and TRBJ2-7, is KAGVTQTPRYLIKTRGQQVTLSCSPISGHRSVSWYQQTPGQGLQFLFEYFSETQRNKGNFPGRFSGRQFSNSRSEMNVSTLELGDSALYLCASSVGQGLEQYFGPGTRLTVT.

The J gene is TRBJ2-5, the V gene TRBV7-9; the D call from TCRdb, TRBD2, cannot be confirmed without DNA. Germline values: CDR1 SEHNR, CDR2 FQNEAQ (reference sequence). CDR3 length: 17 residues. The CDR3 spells CASSLTGLAGAQETQYF.

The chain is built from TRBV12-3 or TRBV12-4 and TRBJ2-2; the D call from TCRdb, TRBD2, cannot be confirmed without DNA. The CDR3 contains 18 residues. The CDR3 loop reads CASSSGRLALFYTGELFF.